Below, 14 T cell receptor beta chains from the same sample are listed, as sequenced in a study of T-cell reconstitution after alpha-beta-depleted transplantation in children. Construction of the TCRbeta library involved unique molecular identifiers. Each CDR3 protein gets one entry after TCRdb re-called the PCR reads with MiXCR. Among over 400,000 distinct CDR3 sequences listed, around two fifths were seen once. This specimen was PBMCs, taken before TCRalphabeta/CD19-depleted stem cell transplant. Source of these receptors: a girl aged 2 to 9 with aplastic anemia, due to receive a stem cell transplant.

This clonotype was counted a few times. The V and J genes are TRBV14 and TRBJ2-3; the D is unclear. Germline V gives CDR1 SGHDN, CDR2 FVKESK. The CDR3 is 11 amino acids. V lost 5 bases to trimming and J lost 8 bases, with 8 bases between them. The CDR3 DNA is TGTGCCAGCAGCTCTCCTACTACGCAGTATTTT. Its translation is CASSSPTTQYF.

This chain uses TRBV30 with TRBJ2-7; possibly TRBD1 for D (5 bases). V was cut by 0 bases and J by 0 bases, with 12 bases left in between. The CDR3 has 15 amino acids. Looked up from germline, CDR1 is GTSNPN and CDR2 is SVGIG (reference sequence). This chain's CDR3 is CAWSVGVHSSYEQYF. The CDR3 DNA reads as TGTGCCTGGAGTGTAGGGGTCCACAGCTCCTACGAGCAGTACTTC.

The chain links TRBV6-4 to TRBJ2-7; D is unclear. V lost 2 bases, J lost 5 bases, and 10 bases lay in between. Germline-derived CDR1 and CDR2 are MRHNA and SNTAGT. This CDR3 comprises 13 residues. The CDR3 protein is CASSDRARNEQYF. DNA of the CDR3: TGTGCCAGCAGTGACAGGGCACGGAACGAGCAGTACTTC.

This clonotype has at least ten counts. The chain joins TRBV4-1 to TRBJ2-7; 9 bases are a match to TRBD1. This CDR3 region has 16 residues. Germline CDR1 reads MGHRA; CDR2 reads YSYEKL. V was clipped by 1 base and J by 3 bases; unmatched bases: 7. The CDR3 DNA sequence: TGCGCCAGCAGCCAAGTCCCGGGACAGGGAAACTACGAGCAGTACTTC. It is translated as CASSQVPGQGNYEQYF.

V gene TRBV4-2 combines with J gene TRBJ1-5; unclear D gene. There are 13 residues in the CDR3. V lost 0 bases, J lost 5 bases, and 5 bases lay in between. Per germline, CDR1 LGHNA and CDR2 YNFKEQ. The chain's CDR3 is CASSQDLHQPQHF. CDR3 sequence (DNA): TGTGCCAGCAGCCAAGATCTGCATCAGCCCCAGCATTTT.

The rearrangement uses TRBV4-2 and TRBJ1-5, with D possibly being TRBD1 (6 bases). Trimming removed 0 bases from V and 0 bases from J, with 9 bases in between. The CDR3 has 16 amino acids. Germline loops: CDR1 LGHNA, CDR2 YNFKEQ. This CDR3 reads CASSQEGQYSNQPQHF. DNA of the CDR3: TGTGCCAGCAGCCAAGAAGGACAGTATAGCAATCAGCCCCAGCATTTT.

The chain links TRBV12-3 or TRBV12-4 to TRBJ2-7; maybe TRBD1 (5 bases). This CDR3 is 14 amino acids long. Trimming cost V 5 bases and J 0 bases, with 11 bases left between them. The CDR3 DNA sequence: TGTGCCAGCAGTGGCACAGGTTTCTCCTACGAGCAGTACTTC. It encodes CASSGTGFSYEQYF.

This clonotype was counted at least ten times. Sequence at one end of the junction differs from germline and may be a read error. This sequence joins TRBV7-9 and TRBJ2-7; no firm D call. This CDR3 has 11 amino acids. The V gene's germline CDR1 is SEHNR and CDR2 FQNEAQ (reference sequence). The CDR3 coding sequence is TGCGCCAGCAGCTCGACCTACGAGCAGTACTTC. Protein: CASSSTYEQYF.

The chain uses TRBV3-1 and TRBJ2-7; a possible D gene is TRBD2 (5 bases). This CDR3 region has 12 residues. V shed 4 bases and J shed 5 bases, with 9 bases lying between them. Germline values: CDR1 LGHDT, CDR2 YNNKEL (reference sequence). In nucleotides, the CDR3 is TGTGCCAGCAGCCTGTCGCGGGACGAGCAGTACTTC. It specifies CASSLSRDEQYF.

The chain joins TRBV20-1 to TRBJ2-1; D is undetermined. V lost 4 bases and J lost 1, with 14 bases in between. The CDR3 covers 15 residues. Per germline, CDR1 DFQATT and CDR2 SNEGSKA (reference sequence). CDR3 amino acids: CSAIWSTNSYNEQFF. Here the CDR3 DNA reads TGCAGTGCTATTTGGAGTACCAATTCCTACAATGAGCAGTTCTTC.

V and J are TRBV18 and TRBJ2-3; D gene ambiguous. The CDR3 extends over 14 amino acids. The V and J ends lost 1 base and 9 bases respectively, with 14 bases between them. Germline CDR1 is KGHSH and CDR2 is LQKENI. The CDR3 sequence is CASSPRTTGVTQYF. Written as DNA, the CDR3 is TGTGCCAGCTCACCACGTACGACGGGCGTCACGCAGTATTTT.

V gene TRBV6-1 combines with J gene TRBJ2-3, with TRBD1 matching over 8 bases. Germline V gene data show CDR1 as MNHNS and CDR2 as SASEGT. The length of the CDR3 is 15 residues. V shed 9 bases and J 5 bases; nucleotides not matched to a gene: 13. CDR3 amino acids: CARTERQGAGDTQYF. CDR3 DNA sequence: TGTGCCAGAACCGAGAGGCAGGGGGCGGGAGATACGCAGTATTTT.

This clonotype appeared a few times. The CDR3 loop is CSASPRGYGTTNEKLFF. The CDR3 DNA follows: TGCAGTGCTAGTCCCCGGGGGTACGGGACAACTAATGAAAAACTGTTTTTT. This sequence joins TRBV20-1 and TRBJ1-4, with D possibly TRBD1 on 5 matching bases. V dropped 3 bases and J dropped 0 bases, with 17 bases sitting between them. Germline lookup yields CDR1 DFQATT and CDR2 SNEGSKA (reference sequence). The CDR3 is 17 residues long.

The J gene is TRBJ2-3, the V gene TRBV18; TRBD1 aligns across 8 bases. This CDR3 has 15 residues. Germline V lookup: CDR1 KGHSH, CDR2 LQKENI. The V gene end was trimmed by 3 bases and the J gene end by 4 bases; junction bases not matched to a gene: 6. As DNA, the CDR3 is TGTGCCAGCTCACCCCGCTCAGGGGGCTCAGATACGCAGTATTTT. Translating it yields CASSPRSGGSDTQYF.